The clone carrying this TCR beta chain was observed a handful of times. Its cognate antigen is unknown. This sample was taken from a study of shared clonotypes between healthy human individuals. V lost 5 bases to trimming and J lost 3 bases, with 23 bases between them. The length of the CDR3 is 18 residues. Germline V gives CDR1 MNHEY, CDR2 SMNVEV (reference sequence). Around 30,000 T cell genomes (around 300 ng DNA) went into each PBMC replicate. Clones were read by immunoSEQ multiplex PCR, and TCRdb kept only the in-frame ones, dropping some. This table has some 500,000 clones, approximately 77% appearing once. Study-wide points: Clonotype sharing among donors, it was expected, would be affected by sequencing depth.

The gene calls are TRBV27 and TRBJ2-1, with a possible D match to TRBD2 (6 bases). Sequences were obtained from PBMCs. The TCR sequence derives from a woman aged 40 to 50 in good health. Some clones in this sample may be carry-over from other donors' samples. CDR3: CASSIQSPLAPYYNEQFF. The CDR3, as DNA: TGTGCCAGCAGTATCCAATCCCCTCTAGCGCCCTACTACAATGAGCAGTTCTTC.